One and the same sample provided the 10 T cell receptor beta chains below, sequenced in a study of shared clonotypes between healthy human individuals. The naive CD8 population came from CD45RO-negative cells selected for CCR7, without terminally differentiated effector memory CD45RA+ cells. Some clones are missing from TCRdb's copy, which holds only in-frame ones; the method was immunoSEQ multiplex PCR. The data hold about 2.1 million clones, with 80% to 95% observed a single time. The specimen was naive CD8+ T cells from PBMCs. The receptors shown here come from a man aged 18 to 29 in good health. Some clones in this sample may be carry-over from other donors' samples.

The J gene is TRBJ2-7, the V gene TRBV7-9; the match to TRBD1 covers 7 bases. Germline loops: CDR1 SEHNR, CDR2 FQNEAQ (reference sequence). CDR3 length: 15 residues. After removal of 1 base from V and 2 bases from J, the junction contained 5 bases not matched to a gene. The CDR3 loop reads CASSLVDRVTYEQYF. CDR3 nucleotide sequence: TGTGCCAGCAGCTTAGTCGACAGGGTCACCTACGAGCAGTACTTC.

The chain employs TRBV25-1 and TRBJ2-7; D unresolved. V was shortened by 6 bases and J by 1 base, with 4 bases between the two germline ends. The germline V gene encodes CDR1 MGHDK and CDR2 SYGVNS. The CDR3 runs 11 residues. DNA for the CDR3: TGTGCCAGCAGCAGTTCCTACGAGCAGTACTTC. It translates to CASSSSYEQYF.

This clone occurred once. The chain combines TRBV4-1 with TRBJ2-2, with 9 bases fitting TRBD1. This CDR3 has 17 amino acids. Germline CDR1 MGHRA, CDR2 YSYEKL. V shed 2 bases and J 4 bases; nucleotides not matched to a gene: 8. In DNA form, the CDR3 reads TGCGCCAGCAGCCAAAGGACAGGGGTTCGTAGCACCGGGGAGCTGTTTTTT. As protein: CASSQRTGVRSTGELFF.

This chain connects TRBV6-8 to TRBJ2-7; possible D gene TRBD1, 6 bases. Per the germline V gene, CDR1 is MNHGY and CDR2 is SAAAGT. There are 13 residues in the CDR3. Trimming left V 6 bases short and J 2 bases short, with 11 bases between. The CDR3 coding sequence is TGTGCCAGCAGGCCCCGGGACACCTACGAGCAGTACTTC. Protein product: CASRPRDTYEQYF.

The chain joins TRBV19 to TRBJ2-1; no clear D. Trimming shortened V by 5 bases and J by 8 bases, and 10 bases separated the two germline ends. The CDR3 contains 12 residues. CDR1 LNHDA and CDR2 SQIVND come from the germline V gene (reference sequence). The CDR3 reads CASSPRRDEQFF. DNA of the CDR3: TGTGCCAGTAGTCCTCGTCGCGATGAGCAGTTCTTC.

Notes on this clone: Other DNA sequences from this sample encode an identical CDR3 as well. The chain joins TRBV29-1 to TRBJ2-7; 7 nucleotides line up with TRBD1. J gave up 4 bases and V 6 bases, and 6 bases lay outside the gene matches. CDR3 size: 12 residues. The germline gives CDR1 SQVTM, CDR2 ANQGSEA. The chain's CDR3 is CSVRTGWYEQYF. Written as DNA, the CDR3 is TGCAGCGTGAGGACAGGTTGGTACGAGCAGTACTTC.

The rearrangement links TRBV28 to TRBJ1-1, with D possibly being TRBD1 (6 bases). The germline V and J ends were trimmed by 0 bases and 7 bases, with 18 bases remaining between them. The CDR3 loop spans 16 amino acids. Germline CDR1 MDHEN, CDR2 SYDVKM. CDR3 in DNA: TGTGCCAGCAGTTTATGGGTCCAGGGGACCAGGGATGAAGCTTTCTTT. The encoded protein is CASSLWVQGTRDEAFF.

This chain joins TRBV7-6 and TRBJ1-1; weak D call: TRBD1 (6 bases). There are 17 residues in the CDR3. Trimming removed 2 bases from V and 4 bases from J, with 20 bases in between. In germline, CDR1 is SGHVS, CDR2 FNYEAQ. The CDR3 DNA reads as TGTGCCAGCAGCTTATTGGCTGGGGGGCGACTCGGCACTGAAGCTTTCTTT. Its translation: CASSLLAGGRLGTEAFF.

V gene TRBV5-5 combines with J gene TRBJ1-5; no definite D call. The V end was cut by 0 bases, the J end by 0 bases, with 10 bases between. Germline V CDR1 and CDR2: SGHKS, YYEKEE (reference sequence). The CDR3 has 16 residues. The CDR3 spells CASSLDGGNSNQPQHF. CDR3 nucleotides: TGTGCCAGCAGCTTGGACGGCGGAAATAGCAATCAGCCCCAGCATTTT.

This clone was observed a handful of times. The genes are TRBV4-1 and TRBJ1-1; D gene uncertain. The ends were cut back, 1 base at V and 2 bases at J, with 8 bases in the middle. The CDR3 runs 14 residues. Germline values: CDR1 MGHRA, CDR2 YSYEKL. The CDR3 nucleotides are TGCGCCAGCAGCCAAGTTCCAGCCAACACTGAAGCTTTCTTT. Protein: CASSQVPANTEAFF.